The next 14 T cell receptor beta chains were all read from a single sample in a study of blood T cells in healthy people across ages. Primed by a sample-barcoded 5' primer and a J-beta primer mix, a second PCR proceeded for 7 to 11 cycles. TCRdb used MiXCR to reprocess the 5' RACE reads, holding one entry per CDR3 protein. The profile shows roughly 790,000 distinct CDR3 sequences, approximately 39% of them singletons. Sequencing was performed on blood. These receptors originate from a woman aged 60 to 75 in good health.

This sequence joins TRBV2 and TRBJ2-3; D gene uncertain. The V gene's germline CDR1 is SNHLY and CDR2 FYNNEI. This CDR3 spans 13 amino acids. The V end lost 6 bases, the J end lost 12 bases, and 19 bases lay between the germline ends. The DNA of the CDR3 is TGTGCCAGCAGAGTAAACGGGTCGCCTCAACAGTATTTT. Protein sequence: CASRVNGSPQQYF.

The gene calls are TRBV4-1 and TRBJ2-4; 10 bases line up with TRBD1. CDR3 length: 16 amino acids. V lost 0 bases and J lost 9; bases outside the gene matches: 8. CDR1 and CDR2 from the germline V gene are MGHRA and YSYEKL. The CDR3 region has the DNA TGCGCCAGCAGCCAAGAATTGGCCCGGGACAGGGGCATTCAGTACTTC. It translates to CASSQELARDRGIQYF.

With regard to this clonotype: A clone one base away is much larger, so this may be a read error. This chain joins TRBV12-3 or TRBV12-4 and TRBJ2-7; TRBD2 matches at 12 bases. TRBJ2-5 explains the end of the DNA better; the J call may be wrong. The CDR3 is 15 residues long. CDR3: CASSFGLAGGKTQYF. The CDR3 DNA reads TGTGCCAGCAGTTTCGGTCTAGCGGGGGGGAAGACCCAGTACTTC.

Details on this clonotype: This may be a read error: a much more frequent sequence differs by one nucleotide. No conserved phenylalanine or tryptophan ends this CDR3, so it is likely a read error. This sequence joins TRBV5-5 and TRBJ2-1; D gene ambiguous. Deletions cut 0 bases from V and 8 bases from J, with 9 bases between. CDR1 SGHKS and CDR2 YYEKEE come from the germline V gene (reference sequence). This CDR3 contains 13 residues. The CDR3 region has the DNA TGTGCCAGCAGCTTGGGGGTTGGCTATGAGCAGTTCTAC. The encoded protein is CASSLGVGYEQFY.

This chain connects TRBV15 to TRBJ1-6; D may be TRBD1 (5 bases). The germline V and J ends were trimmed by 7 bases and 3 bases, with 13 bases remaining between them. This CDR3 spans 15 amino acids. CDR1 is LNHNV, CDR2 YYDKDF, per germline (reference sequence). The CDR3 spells CATTLGDNYNSPLHF. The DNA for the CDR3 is TGTGCCACCACCCTGGGGGATAACTATAATTCACCCCTCCACTTT.

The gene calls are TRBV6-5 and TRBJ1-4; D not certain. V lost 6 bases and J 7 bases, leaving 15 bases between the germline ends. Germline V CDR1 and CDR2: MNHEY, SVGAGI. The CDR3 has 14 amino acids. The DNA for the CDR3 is TGTGCCAGCAGCCCGACGGTGATTAGTGAAAAACTGTTTTTT. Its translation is CASSPTVISEKLFF.

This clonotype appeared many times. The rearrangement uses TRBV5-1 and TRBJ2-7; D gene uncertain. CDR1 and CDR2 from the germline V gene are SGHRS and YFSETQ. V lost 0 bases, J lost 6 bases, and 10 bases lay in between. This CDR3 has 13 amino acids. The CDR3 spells CASSLVSQGEQYF. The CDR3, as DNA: TGCGCCAGCAGCTTGGTATCCCAAGGCGAGCAGTACTTC.

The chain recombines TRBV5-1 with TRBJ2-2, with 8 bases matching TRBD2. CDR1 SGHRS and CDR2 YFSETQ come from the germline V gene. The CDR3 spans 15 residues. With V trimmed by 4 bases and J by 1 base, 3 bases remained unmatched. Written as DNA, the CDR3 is TGCGCCAGCAGCGTAGCGGGACAGAACACCGGGGAGCTGTTTTTT. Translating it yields CASSVAGQNTGELFF.

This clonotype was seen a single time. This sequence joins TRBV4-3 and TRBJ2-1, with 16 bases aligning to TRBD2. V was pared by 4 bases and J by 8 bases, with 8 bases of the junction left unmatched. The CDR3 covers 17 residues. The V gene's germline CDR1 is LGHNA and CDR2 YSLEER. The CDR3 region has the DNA TGCGCCAGCAGCCTTCCCGGGACTAGCGGGGGGGTTTATGAGCAGTTCTTC. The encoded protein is CASSLPGTSGGVYEQFF.

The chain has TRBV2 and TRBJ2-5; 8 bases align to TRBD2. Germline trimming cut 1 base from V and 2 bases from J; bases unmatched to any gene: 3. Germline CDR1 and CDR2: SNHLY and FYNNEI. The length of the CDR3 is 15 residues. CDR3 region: CASSEDGGRQETQYF. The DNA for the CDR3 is TGTGCCAGCAGTGAAGATGGCGGGAGGCAAGAGACCCAGTACTTC.

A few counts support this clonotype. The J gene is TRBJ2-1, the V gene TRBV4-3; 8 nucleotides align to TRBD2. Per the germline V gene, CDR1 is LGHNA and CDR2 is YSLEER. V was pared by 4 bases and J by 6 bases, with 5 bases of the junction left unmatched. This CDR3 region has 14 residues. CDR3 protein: CASSPTREGNEQFF. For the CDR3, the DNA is TGCGCCAGCAGCCCCACTCGGGAGGGCAATGAGCAGTTCTTC.

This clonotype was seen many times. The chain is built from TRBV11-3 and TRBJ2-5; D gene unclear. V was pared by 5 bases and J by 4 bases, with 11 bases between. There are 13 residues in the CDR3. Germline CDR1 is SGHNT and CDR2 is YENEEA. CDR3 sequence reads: CASSRNVVETQYF. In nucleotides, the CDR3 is TGTGCCAGCAGCCGAAACGTAGTAGAGACCCAGTACTTC.

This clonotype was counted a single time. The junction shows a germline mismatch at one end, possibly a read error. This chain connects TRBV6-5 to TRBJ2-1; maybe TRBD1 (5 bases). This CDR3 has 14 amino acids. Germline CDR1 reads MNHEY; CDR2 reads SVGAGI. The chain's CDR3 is CASCYFGRVHEQFF. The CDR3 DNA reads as TGTGCCAGCTGTTACTTCGGCAGGGTGCATGAGCAGTTCTTC.

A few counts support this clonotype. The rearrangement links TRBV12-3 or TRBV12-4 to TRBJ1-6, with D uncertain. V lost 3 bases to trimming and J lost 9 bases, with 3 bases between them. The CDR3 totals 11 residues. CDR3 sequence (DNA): TGTGCCAGCAGTTTTGGTTCACCCCTCCACTTT. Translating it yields CASSFGSPLHF.